The 27 T cell receptor beta chains below were found in one sample sequenced in a study of T-cell reconstitution after alpha-beta-depleted transplantation in children. It was with unique molecular identifiers that the TCRbeta library was prepared. One entry per CDR3 protein results from TCRdb running MiXCR on the PCR reads. The table lists 700,000 to 850,000 distinct CDR3 sequences, approximately 15% of them singletons. The sample consisted of PBMCs, mostly from graft donor cells, taken 360 days after TCRalphabeta/CD19-depleted stem cell transplant. Every receptor here comes from a male patient younger than 18 who had a stem cell transplant for acute lymphoblastic leukemia, so the T cells may come from the graft donor.

This chain uses TRBV7-9 with TRBJ2-7; possibly TRBD2 for D (6 bases). Looked up from germline, CDR1 is SEHNR and CDR2 is FQNEAQ (reference sequence). V gave up 5 bases and J gave up 4 bases, with 18 bases separating them. The CDR3 is 15 residues long. Here the CDR3 reads CASSLRGTPPYEQYF. CDR3 nucleotides: TGTGCCAGCAGCCTTCGGGGGACGCCCCCTTACGAGCAGTACTTC.

This clonotype was seen more than once but under ten times. The chain has TRBV6-5 and TRBJ1-3; TRBD1 is a possible D gene (6 bases). The CDR3 length is 11 residues. CDR1 and CDR2 from the germline V gene are MNHEY and SVGAGI. V gave up 8 bases and J gave up 4 bases, with 6 bases separating them. Written as DNA, the CDR3 is TGTGCCAGCGGACAGGGAAACACCATATATTTT. Amino acids: CASGQGNTIYF.

This chain connects TRBV13 to TRBJ2-7; D unclear. The V end lost 0 bases, the J end lost 2 bases, and 14 bases lay between the germline ends. The CDR3 is 16 amino acids. Germline CDR1 is PRHDT and CDR2 is FYEKMQ (reference sequence). Written as DNA, the CDR3 is TGTGCCAGCAGCTTAGGGGCCAGACCGCAGCCCTACGAGCAGTACTTC. Amino acid sequence: CASSLGARPQPYEQYF.

This rearrangement joins TRBV3-1 to TRBJ2-2; possibly TRBD1 for D (5 bases). Between the trimmed V and J ends, which lost 4 bases and 7 bases, there was a span of 22 bases. The CDR3 has 17 amino acids. The germline V gene has CDR1 LGHDT and CDR2 YNNKEL (reference sequence). The CDR3 DNA reads TGTGCCAGCAGCCTCCCCGGGCGAACAGTTCAGGGCGGGGAGCTGTTTTTT. It yields the protein CASSLPGRTVQGGELFF.

Many counts were recorded for this clonotype. The rearrangement links TRBV5-1 to TRBJ2-1; D gene ambiguous. Deletions cut 4 bases from V and 0 bases from J, with 14 bases between. This CDR3 is built from 16 residues. Germline V gene data show CDR1 as SGHRS and CDR2 as YFSETQ. Written as DNA, the CDR3 is TGCGCCAGCAGCCCTTATGTCTCGAGCTCCTACAATGAGCAGTTCTTC. It encodes CASSPYVSSSYNEQFF.

This clonotype was detected a few times. The chain is built from TRBV14 and TRBJ1-2, with 7 positions matching TRBD1. The CDR3 extends over 15 amino acids. The junction had 5 bases not matched to a gene; V was cut back by 0 bases and J by 4 bases. Germline CDR1 and CDR2: SGHDN and FVKESK. DNA of the CDR3: TGTGCCAGCAGCCAAGAGACAGGGAAATTCTATGGCTACACCTTC. This sequence encodes CASSQETGKFYGYTF.

J is TRBJ2-1 and V is TRBV7-2; TRBD2 matches at 10 bases. Germline CDR1 reads SGHTA; CDR2 reads FQGNSA. The V segment lost 6 bases and the J segment 3 bases; nucleotides outside the gene matches: 11. The CDR3 consists of 17 residues. CDR3 loop: CASRPPRTSGFYNEQFF. The CDR3 nucleotides read TGTGCCAGCAGACCACCACGGACTAGCGGATTCTACAATGAGCAGTTCTTC. Variable domain in full (rest from reference TRBV7-2 and TRBJ2-1): GAGVSQSPSNKVTEKGKDVELRCDPISGHTALYWYRQSLGQGLEFLIYFQGNSAPDKSGLPSDRFSAERTGGSVSTLTIQRTQQEDSAVYLCASRPPRTSGFYNEQFFGPGTRLTVL.

V is TRBV4-3 and J is TRBJ1-5; 7 bases map to TRBD1. The CDR3 is 18 residues long. The V gene's germline CDR1 is LGHNA and CDR2 YSLEER. V gave up 1 base and J gave up 2 bases; unmatched junction bases: 11. As DNA, the CDR3 is TGCGCCAGCAGCCAAGGAAGAGAAGGAACAGGGGGCAATCAGCCCCAGCATTTT. Its protein product is CASSQGREGTGGNQPQHF.

This clonotype was counted many times. The genes are TRBV15 and TRBJ2-5, with D unclear. The germline V gene has CDR1 LNHNV and CDR2 YYDKDF (reference sequence). Deletions cut 0 bases from V and 4 bases from J, with 3 bases between. The CDR3 runs 12 residues. For the CDR3, the DNA is TGTGCCACCAGCAGAGACGGAGAGACCCAGTACTTC. It encodes CATSRDGETQYF.

This chain joins TRBV11-1 and TRBJ1-6; 7 bases are a match to TRBD1. Trimming removed 3 bases from V and 14 bases from J; junction bases left unmatched: 10. Germline V gene lookup returns CDR1 SGHAT and CDR2 FQDESV (reference sequence). The CDR3 has 14 residues. The CDR3 region has the DNA TGTGCCAGCAGCTTGCAACCGACAGGGAGCTCCCTCCACTTT. Its translation is CASSLQPTGSSLHF.

This clonotype was detected ten times or more. The chain combines TRBV27 with TRBJ2-5; D gene uncertain. The length of the CDR3 is 16 residues. Trimming took 1 base from V and 5 from J, leaving 17 bases between them. CDR1 MNHEY and CDR2 SMNVEV come from the germline V gene (reference sequence). The CDR3 region has the DNA TGTGCCAGCAGTTTATTGAGGTCCCCGGACGGTGAGACCCAGTACTTC. Translation: CASSLLRSPDGETQYF.

There are many counts of this clonotype. The CDR3 loop is CASSSWTGEVETQYF. The DNA for the CDR3 is TGTGCCAGCAGCTCCTGGACAGGGGAAGTAGAGACCCAGTACTTC. This sequence joins TRBV7-9 and TRBJ2-5; TRBD1 aligns across 9 bases. There are 15 residues in the CDR3. Germline CDR1 is SEHNR and CDR2 is FQNEAQ (reference sequence). V gave up 4 bases and J gave up 4 bases; unmatched junction bases: 7.

This chain connects TRBV5-1 to TRBJ2-3; D perhaps matches TRBD2 (5 bases). The CDR3 consists of 15 residues. Per germline, CDR1 SGHRS and CDR2 YFSETQ. Trimming took 2 bases from V and 1 from J, leaving 11 bases between them. CDR3 coding DNA: TGCGCCAGCAGCTTCGGCGGGCCCGGCACAGATACGCAGTATTTT. This sequence encodes CASSFGGPGTDTQYF.

The rearrangement links TRBV7-2 to TRBJ1-1; D is unclear. This CDR3 comprises 16 residues. The ends were cut back, 5 bases at V and 0 bases at J, with 16 bases in the middle. Germline values: CDR1 SGHTA, CDR2 FQGNSA. The CDR3 reads CASSPRARTMNTEAFF. CDR3 bases: TGTGCCAGCAGCCCACGAGCACGGACCATGAACACTGAAGCTTTCTTT.

The chain recombines TRBV10-2 with TRBJ1-5; 7 positions match TRBD1. This CDR3 has 17 residues. J gave up 2 bases and V 1 base, and 8 bases lay outside the gene matches. CDR1 and CDR2 (germline): WSHSY, SAAADI. CDR3 sequence (DNA): TGCGCCAGCAGTGAGTTAGGGGGACAGCTCCGCAATCAGCCCCAGCATTTT. Its protein is CASSELGGQLRNQPQHF.

This clonotype was detected only a few times. The chain carries TRBV5-1 and TRBJ2-7, with 7 bases identical to TRBD2. Germline CDR1 and CDR2: SGHRS and YFSETQ. With 1 base clipped from V and 6 bases from J, the junction kept 4 bases outside the gene matches. The CDR3 consists of 13 residues. The CDR3 bases are TGCGCCAGCAGCTTGTTCTCGGGAGGCGAGCAGTACTTC. As protein: CASSLFSGGEQYF.

The V gene is TRBV15, the J gene TRBJ2-7; D gene uncertain. The CDR3 runs 16 residues. Germline V gene lookup returns CDR1 LNHNV and CDR2 YYDKDF (reference sequence). V was shortened by 1 base and J by 5 bases, with 18 bases between the two germline ends. DNA for the CDR3: TGTGCCACCAGCAGAGCCCCCGAACCAACGGCGCACGAGCAGTACTTC. Its protein is CATSRAPEPTAHEQYF.

Many counts were recorded for this clonotype. This chain uses TRBV4-1 with TRBJ2-1; 13 nucleotides align to TRBD2. Germline-derived CDR1 and CDR2 are MGHRA and YSYEKL. Trimming removed 5 bases from V and 8 bases from J; junction bases left unmatched: 9. This CDR3 is 16 amino acids long. The CDR3 DNA is TGCGCCAGCAGCTCACGGACTAGCGGGAGTATGTATGAGCAGTTCTTC. Encoded protein: CASSSRTSGSMYEQFF.

The genes are TRBV4-1 and TRBJ2-1; D gene ambiguous. Per the germline V gene, CDR1 is MGHRA and CDR2 is YSYEKL. Trimming took off 0 bases at V and 0 bases at J, with 6 bases between the two ends. The CDR3 has 15 amino acids. The CDR3 nucleotides are TGCGCCAGCAGCCAAGATGCGGTCTCCTACAATGAGCAGTTCTTC. This sequence encodes CASSQDAVSYNEQFF.

This clonotype occurred a few times. The chain couples TRBV7-2 to TRBJ2-3; tentative D call: TRBD2 (6 bases). This CDR3 contains 14 residues. CDR1 SGHTA and CDR2 FQGNSA come from the germline V gene. The V gene lost 5 bases and the J gene lost 6 bases, with 15 bases spanning the gap. In DNA form, the CDR3 reads TGTGCCAGCAGCCCCGGGGGAACGAGGGATACGCAGTATTTT. Translation gives CASSPGGTRDTQYF. The full variable domain, in which reference TRBV7-2 and TRBJ2-3 provide the parts outside the CDR3, is GAGVSQSPSNKVTEKGKDVELRCDPISGHTALYWYRQSLGQGLEFLIYFQGNSAPDKSGLPSDRFSAERTGGSVSTLTIQRTQQEDSAVYLCASSPGGTRDTQYFGPGTRLTVL.

The chain carries TRBV5-1 and TRBJ2-1; 8 bases fit TRBD1. The CDR3 totals 16 residues. Germline V gene sequence: CDR1 SGHRS, CDR2 YFSETQ. J was trimmed by 1 base and V by 4 bases; bases with no gene match: 7. The CDR3 protein is CASSADRASSYNEQFF. The CDR3 region has the DNA TGCGCCAGCAGCGCGGACAGGGCCTCTTCCTACAATGAGCAGTTCTTC.

The rearrangement links TRBV12-3 or TRBV12-4 to TRBJ2-3, with TRBD2 matching 10 bases. The CDR3 covers 15 residues. The junction had 5 bases not matched to a gene; V was cut back by 6 bases and J by 2 bases. CDR3 amino acids: CASRAGTSATDTQYF. The CDR3 nucleotides are TGTGCCAGCAGGGCCGGGACTAGCGCCACAGATACGCAGTATTTT.

This clonotype occurred a few times. The chain uses TRBV9 and TRBJ2-1; no clear D. The CDR3 extends over 17 amino acids. V was pared by 3 bases and J by 3 bases, with 19 bases between. CDR1 is SGDLS, CDR2 YYNGEE, per germline. CDR3 in amino acids: CASSGKIAPPGYNEQFF. The CDR3, as DNA: TGTGCCAGCAGCGGAAAAATCGCCCCCCCAGGCTACAATGAGCAGTTCTTC.

This clonotype was seen a few times. V usage is TRBV20-1 and J usage is TRBJ2-3; 13 nucleotides line up with TRBD2. Germline V lookup: CDR1 DFQATT, CDR2 SNEGSKA (reference sequence). The V segment lost 3 bases and the J segment 0 bases; nucleotides outside the gene matches: 3. This CDR3 contains 16 residues. The CDR3 DNA is TGCAGTGCTAGTCAACTAGCGGGAGGGAGCACAGATACGCAGTATTTT. Its translation: CSASQLAGGSTDTQYF.

The J gene is TRBJ2-1, the V gene TRBV20-1; 8 bases align to TRBD2. The CDR3 runs 12 residues. CDR1 and CDR2 (germline): DFQATT, SNEGSKA (reference sequence). The CDR3 bases are TGCAGGGGACTAGATTCCTACAATGAGCAGTTCTTC. It yields the protein CRGLDSYNEQFF.

This clonotype was seen at least ten times. This chain links TRBV5-1 with TRBJ2-1, with 10 bases fitting TRBD1. Germline CDR1 SGHRS, CDR2 YFSETQ. Germline trimming cut 7 bases from V and 7 bases from J; bases unmatched to any gene: 8. The CDR3 covers 14 residues. This CDR3 is CASGDRGPLNEQFF. The CDR3 nucleotides are TGCGCCAGCGGTGACAGGGGGCCGTTGAATGAGCAGTTCTTC.

This clonotype came up a few times. This chain uses TRBV25-1 with TRBJ1-2; D is perhaps TRBD1 (6 bases). Germline V gene sequence: CDR1 MGHDK, CDR2 SYGVNS. Trimming removed 4 bases at V and 2 bases at J, with 11 bases between. The CDR3 is 14 amino acids. The CDR3 bases are TGTGCCAGCAGTGGACGGGACACGAACTATGGCTACACCTTC. Protein sequence: CASSGRDTNYGYTF.